Here is one TCR beta chain with its context. CDR1 is MNHNS, CDR2 SASEGT, per germline. Unmatched junction bases numbered 7, after V lost 1 base and J lost 2 bases. The CDR3 totals 16 residues. The data stem from a study of PD-L1 blockade in urothelial cancer. The assay was immunoSEQ multiplex PCR, and TCRdb's table has in-frame clones only and misses some. Altogether fewer than 55,000 clones are present, around 80% being singletons, with the ten largest covering roughly 3.1%. The receptor comes from a man between 65 and 85 years old with urothelial cancer. The gene calls are TRBV6-1 and TRBJ1-2; TRBD1 matches 7 bases. Specimen: PBMCs, collected around atezolizumab (anti-PD-L1) treatment. The CDR3 DNA reads as TGTGCCAGCAGTGAAGGGAGACAGGGACTCAACTATGGCTACACCTTC. Translated, it gives CASSEGRQGLNYGYTF.